The clone carrying this T cell receptor (beta chain) was counted between two and nine times. This sample was taken from a study of tumor-infiltrating lymphocytes in primary liver carcinoma. Between about 17 and 34 mg of unsorted bulk tissue served as the source from which RNA and DNA were co-extracted. Every patient in the cohort had a primary liver carcinoma. That carcinoma was treated by surgical resection. All tumor samples contained more than 75% viable tumor cells. TCR beta cDNA was prepared out of roughly 500 ng total RNA by means of a constant-region primer. Construction of TCR beta libraries relied on three successive nested multiplex PCR rounds employing slightly modified ARM-PCR. Amplification in the first two PCR rounds was performed using TRBV1-TRBV30 forward primers and a C-beta reverse primer for around 10 cycles each. TCRdb passed the multiplex PCR reads through MiXCR, listing each CDR3 protein once. There are 95,000 to 150,000 distinct CDR3 sequences in the sample; 60% to 70% occur only once, and approximately 9.7% lies in the top ten.

The trim removed 10 bases at V and 4 bases at J, leaving 7 bases unmatched. Per germline, CDR1 SNHLY and CDR2 FYNNEI. The CDR3 runs 14 residues. The chain links TRBV2 to TRBJ2-2; TRBD2 matches 9 bases. The clonotype originates from an older woman with primary liver carcinoma and hepatitis B virus infection. The specimen sequenced was liver tumor tissue from sampling region 1. Subset described: tumor region T1, superior pole. CDR3 loop: CAMRGSGSTGELFF. As DNA, the CDR3 is TGTGCCATGAGGGGTAGCGGGAGCACCGGGGAGCTGTTTTTT.